One sample yielded the 14 T cell receptor beta chains listed below, sequenced in a study of blood T cells in healthy people across ages. It was with a sample-barcoded 5' primer and a J-beta primer mix that a second PCR of roughly 6 to 11 cycles was run. MiXCR, applied by TCRdb to the 5' RACE reads, yields one record per CDR3 protein. The sample holds 580,000 or so distinct CDR3 sequences; 45% to 55% are singletons and the top ten take approximately 25%. The sample comprised blood. The receptors come from a man at least 80 years old in good health.

The gene calls are TRBV25-1 and TRBJ2-7; a weak D match, TRBD2 (5 bases). Trimming took off 1 base at V and 3 bases at J, with 25 bases between the two ends. The CDR3 is made up of 19 amino acids. Germline V lookup: CDR1 MGHDK, CDR2 SYGVNS. CDR3: CASSEFPIRTGSRGYEQYF. CDR3 bases: TGTGCCAGCAGTGAATTCCCCATTCGGACGGGGAGTAGAGGCTACGAGCAGTACTTC.

In DNA, the CDR3 is TGTGCCAGCAACCTACTAGCGGGGGGGCCAAATGAGCAGTTCTTC. Translation gives CASNLLAGGPNEQFF. The chain couples TRBV6-2 or TRBV6-3 to TRBJ2-1; 13 bases line up with TRBD2. With 7 bases clipped from V and 7 bases from J, the junction kept 7 bases outside the gene matches. The CDR3 has 15 amino acids. Germline V gives CDR1 MNHEY, CDR2 SVGEGT.

This rearrangement joins TRBV11-3 to TRBJ2-1, with TRBD1 matching over 8 bases. There are 14 residues in the CDR3. CDR1 SGHNT and CDR2 YENEEA come from the germline V gene. Trimming took 4 bases from V and 8 from J; bases not matched to a gene: 7. CDR3 sequence: CASSSGQGSDEQFF. CDR3 coding DNA: TGTGCCAGCAGCTCAGGACAGGGATCCGATGAGCAGTTCTTC.

Comments on this clonotype: This clone may be a read error of a much larger clone one base away. The chain links TRBV6-5 to TRBJ2-5, with D perhaps TRBD2 (7 bases). The CDR3 runs 15 residues. Germline V lookup: CDR1 MNHEY, CDR2 SVGAGI. V lost 2 bases to trimming and J lost 2 bases, with 12 bases between them. The CDR3 sequence is CASSYGGGGQETQYF. CDR3 nucleotide sequence: TGTGCCAGCAGTTACGGGGGAGGGGGACAAGAGACCCAGTACTTC.

This chain links TRBV7-2 with TRBJ2-7, with TRBD1 matching 8 bases. V lost 2 bases to trimming and J lost 5 bases; unmatched junction nucleotides: 11. Germline V gives CDR1 SGHTA, CDR2 FQGNSA. The CDR3 loop spans 16 amino acids. The CDR3 sequence is CASSLSLGQGQNEQYF. The CDR3 nucleotides read TGTGCCAGCAGCTTAAGTCTCGGACAGGGACAGAACGAGCAGTACTTC.

As regards this clonotype: Just one base apart from a much larger clone, this may be a read error. The genes are TRBV12-3 or TRBV12-4 and TRBJ1-6, with TRBD1 matching over 8 bases. This CDR3 is 17 amino acids long. The CDR3 bases are TGTGCCGTATGGGCAGGGGGCCGCAGCTCCTATAATCCACCCCTCCACTTT. It yields the protein CAVWAGGRSSYNPPLHF.

This clonotype appeared a few times. J is TRBJ2-3 and V is TRBV7-8, with D possibly being TRBD2 (5 bases). Per the germline V gene, CDR1 is SGHVS and CDR2 is FQNEAQ. This CDR3 contains 16 residues. The germline V and J ends were trimmed by 4 bases and 5 bases, with 19 bases remaining between them. CDR3 bases: TGTGCCAGCAGCTCCCCCGCCCCGCGGGCGGGAGATACGCAGTATTTT. Translated: CASSSPAPRAGDTQYF.

The V call is TRBV6-6, the J call TRBJ2-1; no firm D call. The germline CDR1 and CDR2 sequences are MNHNY and SVGAGI (reference sequence). V lost 6 bases to trimming and J lost 5 bases, with 14 bases between them. The CDR3 runs to 14 residues. The CDR3 spells CASRPPGRNNEQFF. The CDR3 DNA is TGTGCCAGCAGGCCCCCGGGCAGGAACAATGAGCAGTTCTTC.

A few counts support this clonotype. The chain joins TRBV4-3 to TRBJ2-7; maybe TRBD1 (6 bases). Between the trimmed V and J ends, which lost 0 bases and 2 bases, there was a span of 11 bases. In germline, CDR1 is LGHNA, CDR2 YSLEER. The CDR3 is made up of 15 amino acids. CDR3 amino acids: CASSQDPGATYEQYF. The CDR3 nucleotides read TGCGCCAGCAGCCAAGATCCAGGGGCCACCTACGAGCAGTACTTC.

The V gene is TRBV7-2, the J gene TRBJ2-1; D might be TRBD2 (5 bases). CDR1 and CDR2 (germline): SGHTA, FQGNSA. Trimming took 5 bases from V and 5 from J, leaving 16 bases between them. CDR3 size: 15 residues. As DNA, the CDR3 is TGTGCCAGCAGCCCCCGGCGGGCGGCGCACAATGAGCAGTTCTTC. This gives the protein CASSPRRAAHNEQFF.

Only a few counts were recorded for this clonotype. This chain connects TRBV15 to TRBJ2-3; D ambiguous. Germline V gene data show CDR1 as LNHNV and CDR2 as YYDKDF (reference sequence). This CDR3 has 13 amino acids. The V and J ends lost 2 bases and 0 bases respectively, with 3 bases between them. The CDR3 sequence is CATSRFSTDTQYF. The DNA of the CDR3 is TGTGCCACCAGCAGATTCAGCACAGATACGCAGTATTTT.

The V call is TRBV7-9, the J call TRBJ2-1; perhaps TRBD2 as D (6 bases). The V end was cut by 4 bases, the J end by 0 bases, with 13 bases between. Germline V CDR1 and CDR2: SEHNR, FQNEAQ (reference sequence). This CDR3 region has 16 residues. This chain's CDR3 is CASSSQRASSYNEQFF. The CDR3 region has the DNA TGTGCCAGCAGCTCACAGCGGGCCAGCTCCTACAATGAGCAGTTCTTC.

This rearrangement joins TRBV20-1 to TRBJ1-1; weak D call: TRBD1 (6 bases). The germline V gene encodes CDR1 DFQATT and CDR2 SNEGSKA (reference sequence). The CDR3 has 14 amino acids. Trimming removed 1 base at V and 5 bases at J, with 14 bases between. CDR3 in DNA: TGCAGTGCTAGAGTTACATACAGGGAGACTGAAGCTTTCTTT. This translates into CSARVTYRETEAFF.

This clonotype was counted once. This rearrangement joins TRBV5-6 to TRBJ1-6; unclear D gene. The CDR3 loop spans 13 amino acids. V lost 3 bases, J lost 8 bases, and 9 bases lay in between. CDR1 and CDR2 from the germline V gene are SGHDT and YYEEEE. The CDR3 nucleotides are TGTGCCAGCAGCTCCCACCCAGATTCACCCCTCCACTTT. The encoded protein is CASSSHPDSPLHF.